The T cell receptor beta chain described here comes from a study of cytomegalovirus exposure and HLA in healthy donors. The repertoire was sequenced with immunoSEQ multiplex PCR; TCRdb's copy has only in-frame clones and lacks some. Of 250,000 to 300,000 clones listed, 80% to 90% are singletons. Study findings and constraints: Specificity of three CMV-associated chains for CMV antigens was verified in vitro. Researchers catalogued roughly 150 TCR beta chains as cytomegalovirus-associated. Rarity characterized most TCR sequences, yet some public TCRs appeared in many donors.

Germline V gives CDR1 MDHEN, CDR2 SYDVKM. This CDR3 comprises 14 residues. The trim removed 5 bases at V and 3 bases at J, leaving 5 bases unmatched. The donors were in the 120-subject validation cohort, distinct from the roughly 670-subject first cohort. As for this clone: Its antigen is currently unknown.

This receptor was identified in a woman under 30 in good health and CMV-seronegative. The material sequenced was PBMCs. This chain uses TRBV28 with TRBJ2-7, with 9 bases fitting TRBD1. This chain's CDR3 is CASSGQGRGYEQYF. CDR3 DNA: TGTGCCAGCAGTGGACAGGGGAGAGGCTACGAGCAGTACTTC.